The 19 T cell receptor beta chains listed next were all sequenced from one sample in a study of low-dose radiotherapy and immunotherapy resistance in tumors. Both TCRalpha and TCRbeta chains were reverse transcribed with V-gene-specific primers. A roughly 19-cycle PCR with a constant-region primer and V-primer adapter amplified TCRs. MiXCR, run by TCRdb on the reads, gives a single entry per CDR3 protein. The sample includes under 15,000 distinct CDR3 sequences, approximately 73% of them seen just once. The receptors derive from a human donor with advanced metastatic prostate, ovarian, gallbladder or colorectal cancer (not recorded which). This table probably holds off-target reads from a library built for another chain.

In DNA, the CDR3 is TGTGCCAGCCAAACAGGGAGCGAGCAGTACTTC. It encodes CASQTGSEQYF. The V gene is TRBV12-3 or TRBV12-4, the J gene TRBJ2-7; a weak D match, TRBD1 (6 bases). The ends were cut back, 8 bases at V and 6 bases at J, with 11 bases in the middle. The CDR3 spans 11 residues.

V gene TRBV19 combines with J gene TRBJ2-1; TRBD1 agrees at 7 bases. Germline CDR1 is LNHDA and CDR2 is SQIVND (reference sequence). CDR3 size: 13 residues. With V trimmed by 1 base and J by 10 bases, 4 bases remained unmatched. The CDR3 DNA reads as TGTGCCAGTAGTATAGTACAGGGGACGGAGCAGTTCTTC. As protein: CASSIVQGTEQFF. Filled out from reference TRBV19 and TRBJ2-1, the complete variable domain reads DGGITQSPKYLFRKEGQNVTLSCEQNLNHDAMYWYRQDPGQGLRLIYYSQIVNDFQKGDIAEGYSVSREKKESFPLTVTSAQKNPTAFYLCASSIVQGTEQFFGPGTRLTVL.

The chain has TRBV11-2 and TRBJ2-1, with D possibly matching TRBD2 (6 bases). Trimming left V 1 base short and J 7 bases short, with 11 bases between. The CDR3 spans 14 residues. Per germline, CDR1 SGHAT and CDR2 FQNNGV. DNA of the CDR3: TGTGCCAGCAGCTTAGCGGGAGTCGCGAATGAGCAGTTCTTC. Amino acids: CASSLAGVANEQFF. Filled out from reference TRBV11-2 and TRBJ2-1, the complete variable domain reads EAGVAQSPRYKIIEKRQSVAFWCNPISGHATLYWYQQILGQGPKLLIQFQNNGVVDDSQLPKDRFSAERLKGVDSTLKIQPAKLEDSAVYLCASSLAGVANEQFFGPGTRLTVL.

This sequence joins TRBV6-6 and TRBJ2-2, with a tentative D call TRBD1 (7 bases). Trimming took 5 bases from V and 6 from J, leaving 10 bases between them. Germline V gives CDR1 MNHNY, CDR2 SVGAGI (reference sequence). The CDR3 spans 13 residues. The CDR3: CASSRGTAGELFF. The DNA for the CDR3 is TGTGCCAGCAGTCGGGGGACAGCCGGGGAGCTGTTTTTT.

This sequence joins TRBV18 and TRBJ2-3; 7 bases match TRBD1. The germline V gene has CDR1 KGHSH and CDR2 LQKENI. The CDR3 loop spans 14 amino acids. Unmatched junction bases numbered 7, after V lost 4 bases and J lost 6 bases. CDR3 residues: CASSRGGSADTQYF. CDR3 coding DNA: TGTGCCAGCTCACGAGGGGGCTCGGCGGATACGCAGTATTTT. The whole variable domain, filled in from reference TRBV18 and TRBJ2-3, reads NAGVMQNPRHLVRRRGQEARLRCSPMKGHSHVYWYRQLPEEGLKFMVYLQKENIIDESGMPKERFSAEFPKEGPSILRIQQVVRGDSAAYFCASSRGGSADTQYFGPGTRLTVL.

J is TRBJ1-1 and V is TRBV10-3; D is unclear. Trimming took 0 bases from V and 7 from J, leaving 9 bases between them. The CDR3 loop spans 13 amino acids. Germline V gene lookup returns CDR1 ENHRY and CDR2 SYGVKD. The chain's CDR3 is CAISESKEGEAFF. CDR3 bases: TGTGCCATCAGTGAGTCGAAGGAAGGTGAAGCTTTCTTT.

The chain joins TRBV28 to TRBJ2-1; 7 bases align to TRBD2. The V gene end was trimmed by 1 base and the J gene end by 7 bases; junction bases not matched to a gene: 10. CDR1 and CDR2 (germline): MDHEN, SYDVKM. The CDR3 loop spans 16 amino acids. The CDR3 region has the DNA TGTGCCAGCAGTTTATACGGGGGGAGGTTTTGGAATGAGCAGTTCTTC. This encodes CASSLYGGRFWNEQFF.

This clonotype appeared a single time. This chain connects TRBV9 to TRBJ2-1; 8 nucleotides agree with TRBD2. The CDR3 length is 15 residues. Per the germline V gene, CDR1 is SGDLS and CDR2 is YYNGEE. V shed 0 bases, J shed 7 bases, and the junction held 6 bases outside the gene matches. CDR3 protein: CASSVDISGANEQFF. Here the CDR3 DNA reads TGTGCCAGCAGCGTAGATATTAGCGGGGCAAATGAGCAGTTCTTC. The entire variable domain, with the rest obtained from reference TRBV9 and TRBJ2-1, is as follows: DSGVTQTPKHLITATGQRVTLRCSPRSGDLSVYWYQQSLDQGLQFLIQYYNGEERAKGNILERFSAQQFPDLHSELNLSSLELGDSALYFCASSVDISGANEQFFGPGTRLTVL.

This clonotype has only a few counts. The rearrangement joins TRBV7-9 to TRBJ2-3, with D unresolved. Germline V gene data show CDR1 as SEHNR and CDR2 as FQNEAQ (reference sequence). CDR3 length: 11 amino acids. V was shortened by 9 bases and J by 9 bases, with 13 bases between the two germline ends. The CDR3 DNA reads TGTGCCAGTCGACGGAGCCGGACGCAGTATTTT. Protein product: CASRRSRTQYF.

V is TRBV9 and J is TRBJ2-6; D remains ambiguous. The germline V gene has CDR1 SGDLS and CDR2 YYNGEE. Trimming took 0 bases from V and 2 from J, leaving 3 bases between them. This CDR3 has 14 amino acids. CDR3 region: CASSVGAGANVLTF. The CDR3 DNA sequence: TGTGCCAGCAGCGTAGGCGCTGGGGCCAACGTCCTGACTTTC.

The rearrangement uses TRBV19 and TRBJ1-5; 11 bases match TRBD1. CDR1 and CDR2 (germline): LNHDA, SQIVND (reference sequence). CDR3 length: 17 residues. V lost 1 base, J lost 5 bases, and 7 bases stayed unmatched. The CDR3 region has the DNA TGTGCCAGTAGTATAGTGACCGGGACAGGGGGTTATCAGCCCCAGCATTTT. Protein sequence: CASSIVTGTGGYQPQHF.

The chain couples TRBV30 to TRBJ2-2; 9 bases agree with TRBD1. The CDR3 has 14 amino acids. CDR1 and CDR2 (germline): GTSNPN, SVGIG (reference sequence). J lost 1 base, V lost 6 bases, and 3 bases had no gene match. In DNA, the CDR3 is TGTGCCTGTGGACAGGGGTGGAACACCGGGGAGCTGTTTTTT. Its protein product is CACGQGWNTGELFF.

DNA for the CDR3: TGTGCCAGCAGCCGACTAGCGGGAGTAGTGGAGCAGTACTTC. Its translation: CASSRLAGVVEQYF. The chain employs TRBV4-2 and TRBJ2-7; the match to TRBD2 covers 12 bases. Germline lookup yields CDR1 LGHNA and CDR2 YNFKEQ. J was trimmed by 7 bases and V by 4 bases; bases with no gene match: 5. The CDR3 runs to 14 residues.

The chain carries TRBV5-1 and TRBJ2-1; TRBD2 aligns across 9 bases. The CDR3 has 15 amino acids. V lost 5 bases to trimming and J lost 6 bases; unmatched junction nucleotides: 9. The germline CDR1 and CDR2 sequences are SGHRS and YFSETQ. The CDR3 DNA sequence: TGCGCCAGCAGGCCGAGACTAGCGGATCCCAATGAGCAGTTCTTC. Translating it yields CASRPRLADPNEQFF.

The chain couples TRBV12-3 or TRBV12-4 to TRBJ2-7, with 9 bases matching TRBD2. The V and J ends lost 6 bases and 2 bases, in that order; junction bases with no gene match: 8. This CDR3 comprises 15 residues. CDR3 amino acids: CASRLGASGTYEQYF. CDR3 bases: TGTGCCAGCAGGCTGGGCGCTAGCGGGACCTACGAGCAGTACTTC.

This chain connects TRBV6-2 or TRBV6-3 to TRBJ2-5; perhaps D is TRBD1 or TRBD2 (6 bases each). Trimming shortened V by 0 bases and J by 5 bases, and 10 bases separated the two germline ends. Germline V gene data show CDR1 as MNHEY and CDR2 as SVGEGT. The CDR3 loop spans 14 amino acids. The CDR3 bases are TGTGCCAGCAGTTACTCCTCGGGGGCGGAGACCCAGTACTTC. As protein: CASSYSSGAETQYF.

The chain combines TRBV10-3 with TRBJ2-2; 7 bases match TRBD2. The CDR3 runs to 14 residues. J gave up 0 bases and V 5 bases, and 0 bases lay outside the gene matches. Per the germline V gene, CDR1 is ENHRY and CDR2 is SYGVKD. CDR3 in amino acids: CAISLAANTGELFF. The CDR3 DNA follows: TGTGCCATCAGTCTAGCGGCGAACACCGGGGAGCTGTTTTTT.

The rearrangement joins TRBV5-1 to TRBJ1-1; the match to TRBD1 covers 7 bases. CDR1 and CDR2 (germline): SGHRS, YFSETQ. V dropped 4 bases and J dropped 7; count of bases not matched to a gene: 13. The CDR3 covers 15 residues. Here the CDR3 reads CASSDINRGSGEAFF. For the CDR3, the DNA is TGCGCCAGCAGCGACATCAACAGGGGAAGCGGTGAAGCTTTCTTT. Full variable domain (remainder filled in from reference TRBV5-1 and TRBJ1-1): KAGVTQTPRYLIKTRGQQVTLSCSPISGHRSVSWYQQTPGQGLQFLFEYFSETQRNKGNFPGRFSGRQFSNSRSEMNVSTLELGDSALYLCASSDINRGSGEAFFGQGTRLTVV.

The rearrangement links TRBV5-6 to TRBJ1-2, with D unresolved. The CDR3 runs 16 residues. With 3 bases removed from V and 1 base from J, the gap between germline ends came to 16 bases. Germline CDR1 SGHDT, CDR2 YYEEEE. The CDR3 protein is CASSSMDGALNYGYTF. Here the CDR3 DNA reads TGTGCCAGCAGCTCAATGGACGGCGCCCTTAACTATGGCTACACCTTC.